Listed here are 32 T cell receptor beta chains from one sample, sequenced in a study of blood T cells in healthy people across ages. The second PCR ran about 6 to 12 cycles with a sample-barcoded 5' primer and J-beta primers. TCRdb ran MiXCR on the 5' RACE reads and lists one entry per CDR3 protein. The sample lists 750,000 to 950,000 distinct CDR3 sequences, roughly 53% occurring once. The sequencing input was blood. These receptors were obtained from a man of 80 years or more in good health.

The chain employs TRBV6-2 or TRBV6-3 and TRBJ2-5, with D uncertain. Germline V gene sequence: CDR1 MNHEY, CDR2 SVGEGT. Trimming took 3 bases from V and 1 from J, leaving 9 bases between them. The CDR3 runs to 14 residues. The DNA of the CDR3 is TGTGCCAGCAGTTATCAAGGCCCCCAAGAGACCCAGTACTTC. The encoded protein is CASSYQGPQETQYF.

The V gene is TRBV21-1, the J gene TRBJ2-4; the table names TRBD1, a call not compared with the DNA. TRBV21-1 corresponds to a pseudogene. The CDR3 has 17 amino acids. The CDR3: CASSSRGGGTGKNIQYF. The CDR3 DNA follows: TGTGCCAGCAGCTCCAGAGGGGGGGGAACCGGCAAAAACATTCAGTACTTC.

The rearrangement links TRBV7-9 to TRBJ1-6; D is unresolved. V was shortened by 1 base and J by 5 bases, with 6 bases between the two germline ends. There are 14 residues in the CDR3. Germline values: CDR1 SEHNR, CDR2 FQNEAQ (reference sequence). DNA of the CDR3: TGTGCCAGCAGCTTAGGGGGTAATAATTCACCCCTCCACTTT. Amino acid sequence: CASSLGGNNSPLHF.

This clonotype was seen a few times. This chain connects TRBV2 to TRBJ1-2; D gene unclear. The CDR3 is 13 residues long. Germline V lookup: CDR1 SNHLY, CDR2 FYNNEI. The V gene lost 6 bases and the J gene lost 8 bases, with 16 bases spanning the gap. The CDR3 protein is CASSGPGLYGYTF. CDR3 DNA sequence: TGTGCCAGCAGCGGACCGGGATTATACGGCTACACCTTC.

The V gene is TRBV15, the J gene TRBJ2-3, with D possibly matching TRBD1 (6 bases). In germline, CDR1 is LNHNV, CDR2 YYDKDF (reference sequence). The CDR3 sequence is 16 residues long. Trimming cost V 0 bases and J 1 base, with 11 bases left between them. CDR3 sequence: CATSRDRGTGTDTQYF. CDR3 bases: TGTGCCACCAGCAGAGATAGGGGGACGGGCACAGATACGCAGTATTTT. The full variable domain, with the rest looked up from reference TRBV15 and TRBJ2-3, is DAMVIQNPRYQVTQFGKPVTLSCSQTLNHNVMYWYQQKSSQAPKLLFHYYDKDFNNEADTPDNFQSRRPNTSFCFLDIRSPGLGDTAMYLCATSRDRGTGTDTQYFGPGTRLTVL.

This clonotype appeared once. A read error may account for a junction end that differs from germline. V usage is TRBV15 and J usage is TRBJ2-1, with 8 bases matching TRBD1. Germline V gene lookup returns CDR1 LNHNV and CDR2 YYDKDF (reference sequence). This CDR3 is 16 amino acids long. CDR3 region: CATSRDRVPVGNGQFF. CDR3 coding DNA: TGTGCCACCAGCAGGGACAGGGTCCCGGTCGGCAATGGGCAGTTCTTC. Supplemented by reference TRBV15 and TRBJ2-1, the full variable domain reads DAMVIQNPRYQVTQFGKPVTLSCSQTLNHNVMYWYQQKSSQAPKLLFHYYDKDFNNEADTPDNFQSRRPNTSFCFLDIRSPGLGDTAMYLCATSRDRVPVGNGQFFGPGTRLTVL.

The chain employs TRBV6-5 and TRBJ1-5; no firm D call. The V gene lost 5 bases and the J gene lost 0 bases, with 8 bases spanning the gap. The CDR3 totals 14 residues. The germline CDR1 and CDR2 sequences are MNHEY and SVGAGI. This CDR3 reads CASSRTNSNQPQHF. The CDR3 region has the DNA TGTGCCAGCAGTCGGACGAATAGCAATCAGCCCCAGCATTTT.

About this clonotype itself: A read error may account for a junction end that differs from germline. CDR3 protein: CAGRPGRSIQETQYF. CDR3 coding DNA: TGTGCCGGCAGACCGGGGAGGTCCATCCAAGAGACCCAGTACTTC. The chain employs TRBV7-2 and TRBJ2-5, with a weak D call TRBD2 (6 bases). This CDR3 region has 15 residues. Germline-derived CDR1 and CDR2 are SGHTA and FQGNSA.

This sequence joins TRBV27 and TRBJ1-6; 7 nucleotides align to TRBD1. Germline CDR1 and CDR2: MNHEY and SMNVEV (reference sequence). The CDR3 extends over 15 amino acids. The trim removed 6 bases at V and 7 bases at J, leaving 9 bases unmatched. CDR3 loop: CASRTDRPINSPLHF. In DNA form, the CDR3 reads TGTGCCAGCAGGACGGACAGGCCTATCAATTCACCCCTCCACTTT.

The V call is TRBV5-1, the J call TRBJ1-1; 7 bases line up with TRBD1. The ends lost 0 bases at V and 3 bases at J; junction bases unmatched: 2. CDR1 and CDR2 from the germline V gene are SGHRS and YFSETQ. The CDR3 is 14 residues long. The CDR3 sequence is CASSLGTGYTEAFF. The CDR3 DNA is TGCGCCAGCAGCTTGGGGACAGGCTACACTGAAGCTTTCTTT.

The V and J genes are TRBV11-2 and TRBJ2-7; 10 bases are shared with TRBD2. CDR3 size: 15 residues. Trimming took 4 bases from V and 7 from J; bases not matched to a gene: 10. Germline V CDR1 and CDR2: SGHAT, FQNNGV. CDR3: CASSSTSGLYNEQYF. The CDR3 DNA follows: TGTGCCAGCAGCTCGACTAGCGGGCTCTACAATGAGCAGTACTTC.

This rearrangement joins TRBV7-9 to TRBJ1-1, with a tentative D call TRBD1 (5 bases). Germline lookup yields CDR1 SEHNR and CDR2 FQNEAQ (reference sequence). The CDR3 has 15 amino acids. V was cut by 0 bases and J by 3 bases, with 11 bases left in between. The CDR3 region is CASSLAGREDTEAFF. CDR3 DNA: TGTGCCAGCAGCTTAGCCGGCAGGGAAGACACTGAAGCTTTCTTT.

This clonotype turned up a few times. The J gene is TRBJ1-4, the V gene TRBV2, with a possible D match to TRBD1 (5 bases). The CDR3 is 13 amino acids. V was clipped by 6 bases and J by 8 bases, with 13 bases between them. The germline gives CDR1 SNHLY, CDR2 FYNNEI. CDR3 amino acids: CASRRQPDEKLFF. The CDR3 nucleotides read TGTGCCAGCAGAAGACAGCCCGACGAAAAACTGTTTTTT.

The V and J genes are TRBV12-3 or TRBV12-4 and TRBJ2-7; D gene ambiguous. The V end was cut by 5 bases, the J end by 2 bases, with 10 bases between. CDR3 length equals 13 residues. CDR3 in amino acids: CASSRLGAYEQYF. The CDR3 nucleotides read TGTGCCAGCAGTCGATTGGGTGCCTACGAGCAGTACTTC.

The chain is built from TRBV3-1 and TRBJ2-6; D possibly corresponds to TRBD2 (6 bases). V lost 0 bases to trimming and J lost 2 bases, with 8 bases between them. Germline-derived CDR1 and CDR2 are LGHDT and YNNKEL (reference sequence). This CDR3 is 16 amino acids long. This chain's CDR3 is CASSQDAGTGANVLTF. CDR3 coding DNA: TGTGCCAGCAGCCAAGATGCGGGAACTGGGGCCAACGTCCTGACTTTC.

V usage is TRBV11-2 and J usage is TRBJ2-1, with TRBD2 matching over 8 bases. Germline V gives CDR1 SGHAT, CDR2 FQNNGV. J was trimmed by 3 bases and V by 6 bases; bases with no gene match: 28. This CDR3 has 22 amino acids. CDR3 residues: CASRTPKKTAKGLAENYNEQFF. For the CDR3, the DNA is TGTGCCAGCAGAACCCCTAAGAAGACAGCGAAAGGACTAGCCGAGAACTACAATGAGCAGTTCTTC.

Comments on this clonotype: A single base separates this from a much larger clone, so it may be a read error. The CDR3 here is CASSWQGYNEQFF. The DNA for the CDR3 is TGCGCCAGCAGCTGGCAGGGGTACAATGAGCAGTTCTTC. The rearrangement links TRBV5-1 to TRBJ2-1; D may be TRBD1 (6 bases). Germline V CDR1 and CDR2: SGHRS, YFSETQ. With 3 bases removed from V and 4 bases from J, the gap between germline ends came to 8 bases. The CDR3 spans 13 residues. The full variable domain, in which reference TRBV5-1 and TRBJ2-1 provide the parts outside the CDR3, is KAGVTQTPRYLIKTRGQQVTLSCSPISGHRSVSWYQQTPGQGLQFLFEYFSETQRNKGNFPGRFSGRQFSNSRSEMNVSTLELGDSALYLCASSWQGYNEQFFGPGTRLTVL.

The genes are TRBV4-2 and TRBJ2-1, with 9 bases matching TRBD2. CDR3 size: 17 residues. V lost 4 bases to trimming and J lost 8 bases; unmatched junction nucleotides: 15. Germline V gene lookup returns CDR1 LGHNA and CDR2 YNFKEQ. The CDR3 sequence is CASSPSYAGGGGDEQFF. The CDR3 DNA is TGTGCCAGCAGCCCTAGCTACGCGGGAGGCGGGGGGGATGAGCAGTTCTTC.

The gene calls are TRBV29-1 and TRBJ2-3, with 10 nucleotides matching TRBD2. The V and J ends lost 7 bases and 0 bases, in that order; junction bases with no gene match: 4. This CDR3 spans 14 amino acids. In germline, CDR1 is SQVTM, CDR2 ANQGSEA. CDR3 DNA sequence: TGCAGCGCTAGCGGGAGCCCTAGCACAGATACGCAGTATTTT. It is translated as CSASGSPSTDTQYF.

This clonotype was counted many times. The genes are TRBV29-1 and TRBJ2-5; TRBD1 or TRBD2 may be the D gene (5 bases each). V lost 6 bases to trimming and J lost 3 bases, with 11 bases between them. This CDR3 comprises 12 residues. Germline CDR1 reads SQVTM; CDR2 reads ANQGSEA. CDR3 DNA sequence: TGCAGCGTGACCGGGACGAAAGAGACCCAGTACTTC. Translation gives CSVTGTKETQYF.

V usage is TRBV2 and J usage is TRBJ1-2; D remains ambiguous. This CDR3 is built from 14 residues. CDR1 and CDR2 (germline): SNHLY, FYNNEI. The V end was cut by 7 bases, the J end by 6 bases, with 18 bases between. Here the CDR3 DNA reads TGTGCCAGCACCATCGCCCGGTCGATCGATGGCTACACCTTC. Translating it yields CASTIARSIDGYTF.

The chain combines TRBV12-3 or TRBV12-4 with TRBJ2-1, with 13 nucleotides matching TRBD2. The CDR3 contains 22 residues. V shed 5 bases, J shed 4 bases, and the junction held 23 bases outside the gene matches. The CDR3 DNA reads as TGTGCCAGCAGTACCGGGACTAGCGGGATGGCCCAGAACCAAAACAGATACAATGAGCAGTTCTTC. Translation: CASSTGTSGMAQNQNRYNEQFF.

This clonotype occurred a few times. The chain carries TRBV7-2 and TRBJ2-1; TRBD2 matches at 7 bases. Germline V CDR1 and CDR2: SGHTA, FQGNSA. With 1 base clipped from V and 6 bases from J, the junction kept 6 bases outside the gene matches. This CDR3 has 15 amino acids. The chain's CDR3 is CASSLGAGTINEQFF. CDR3 in DNA: TGTGCCAGCAGCTTAGGGGCCGGGACTATCAATGAGCAGTTCTTC.

V gene TRBV12-3 or TRBV12-4 combines with J gene TRBJ1-2; 9 nucleotides match TRBD1. The V gene end was trimmed by 8 bases and the J gene end by 4 bases; junction bases not matched to a gene: 11. The CDR3 loop spans 15 amino acids. CDR3 in DNA: TGTGCCAGCGCCCGAGAGGGACAGGGCCCCTATGGCTACACCTTC. Protein: CASAREGQGPYGYTF.

The chain is built from TRBV27 and TRBJ2-7; 9 bases line up with TRBD1. Germline lookup yields CDR1 MNHEY and CDR2 SMNVEV (reference sequence). The length of the CDR3 is 15 residues. After removal of 2 bases from V and 0 bases from J, the junction contained 2 bases not matched to a gene. This CDR3 reads CASSLQDRGSYEQYF. CDR3 sequence (DNA): TGTGCCAGCAGTTTACAGGACAGGGGCTCCTACGAGCAGTACTTC.

The rearrangement links TRBV10-3 to TRBJ2-7; 8 bases align to TRBD2. The CDR3 covers 14 residues. The germline CDR1 and CDR2 sequences are ENHRY and SYGVKD. Trimming cost V 2 bases and J 2 bases; bases outside gene matches: 2. The CDR3 spells CAISEIGGAYEQYF. The CDR3 region has the DNA TGTGCCATCAGTGAGATCGGGGGGGCCTACGAGCAGTACTTC.

V gene TRBV6-6 combines with J gene TRBJ2-3; D call uncertain. CDR3 length: 14 residues. The ends were cut back, 4 bases at V and 1 base at J, with 9 bases in the middle. CDR1 and CDR2 from the germline V gene are MNHNY and SVGAGI (reference sequence). Here the CDR3 reads CASSSWWGTDTQYF. The CDR3 DNA reads as TGTGCCAGCAGTTCCTGGTGGGGCACAGATACGCAGTATTTT.

This clonotype was seen a few times. The gene calls are TRBV20-1 and TRBJ2-5, with D perhaps being TRBD1 or TRBD2 (5 bases each). Germline CDR1 is DFQATT and CDR2 is SNEGSKA (reference sequence). The CDR3 length is 14 residues. The V gene lost 2 bases and the J gene lost 1 base, with 11 bases spanning the gap. The CDR3, as DNA: TGCAGTGCTAGAAGGGGAGAACGCCAAGAGACCCAGTACTTC. This gives the protein CSARRGERQETQYF.

This clonotype has just a few counts. The rearrangement links TRBV29-1 to TRBJ2-1, with 11 bases aligning to TRBD2. Germline CDR1 is SQVTM and CDR2 is ANQGSEA. The junction had 2 bases not matched to a gene; V was cut back by 7 bases and J by 0 bases. The CDR3 totals 14 residues. The CDR3 DNA sequence: TGCAGCGCGGGACTAGCGGTCTCCTACAATGAGCAGTTCTTC. The encoded protein is CSAGLAVSYNEQFF.

This clonotype was found a few times. The rearrangement joins TRBV3-1 to TRBJ2-4; D is tentatively TRBD1 or TRBD2 (6 bases each). CDR1 is LGHDT and CDR2 is YNNKEL in the germline V gene (reference sequence). V was cut by 2 bases and J by 6 bases, with 11 bases left in between. This CDR3 spans 14 amino acids. The CDR3 region is CASSQPGGGNIQYF. CDR3 bases: TGTGCCAGCAGCCAACCCGGAGGGGGAAACATTCAGTACTTC.

Comment on this clonotype: A much bigger clone sits one base away, suggesting this may be a read error. The chain couples TRBV7-2 to TRBJ2-3, with 9 bases aligning to TRBD2. This CDR3 contains 17 residues. Germline V CDR1 and CDR2: SGHTA, FQGNSA. The CDR3 is CASSIETSGAGTGTQYF. In DNA, the CDR3 is TGTGCCAGCAGCATAGAGACTAGCGGAGCGGGCACAGGTACGCAGTATTTT. Full variable domain (remainder filled in from reference TRBV7-2 and TRBJ2-3): GAGVSQSPSNKVTEKGKDVELRCDPISGHTALYWYRQSLGQGLEFLIYFQGNSAPDKSGLPSDRFSAERTGGSVSTLTIQRTQQEDSAVYLCASSIETSGAGTGTQYFGPGTRLTVL.

This clonotype has more than one count but fewer than ten. This chain joins TRBV6-1 and TRBJ1-2; TRBD1 might be the D (6 bases). CDR3 length: 19 amino acids. Trimming removed 2 bases at V and 3 bases at J, with 25 bases between. CDR1 MNHNS and CDR2 SASEGT come from the germline V gene. CDR3 region: CASSETGWDTTYRDYGYTF. CDR3 coding DNA: TGTGCCAGCAGTGAAACGGGTTGGGACACAACCTACAGGGACTATGGCTACACCTTC.